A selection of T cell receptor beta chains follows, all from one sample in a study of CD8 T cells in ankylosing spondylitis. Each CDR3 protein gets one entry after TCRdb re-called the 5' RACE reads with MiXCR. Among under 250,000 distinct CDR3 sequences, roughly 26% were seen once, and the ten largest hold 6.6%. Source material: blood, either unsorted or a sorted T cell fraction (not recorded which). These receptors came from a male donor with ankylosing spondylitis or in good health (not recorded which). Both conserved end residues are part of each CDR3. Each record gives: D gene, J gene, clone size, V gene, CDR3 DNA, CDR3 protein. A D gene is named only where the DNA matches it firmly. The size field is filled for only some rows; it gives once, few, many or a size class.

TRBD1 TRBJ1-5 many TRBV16 TGTGCCAGCAGCCCAGGGGGGGGAAGCAATCAGCCCCAGCATTTT CASSPGGGSNQPQHF
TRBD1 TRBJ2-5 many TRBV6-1 TGTGCCAGCAGACTAGGACAGGGTATTCAAGAGACCCAGTACTTC CASRLGQGIQETQYF
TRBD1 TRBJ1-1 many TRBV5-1 TGCGCCAGCAGCTACCAGACAGGGGGCGCGAACACTGAAGCTTTCTTT CASSYQTGGANTEAFF
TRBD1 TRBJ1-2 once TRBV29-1 TGCAGCGCCAGGACAGGGGCGATCTATGGCTACACCTTC CSARTGAIYGYTF
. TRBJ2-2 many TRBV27 TGTGCCAGCACGAGGGCGGGAAACACCGGGGAGCTGTTTTTT CASTRAGNTGELFF
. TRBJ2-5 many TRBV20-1 TGCAGTGCTAGTTACGGTATTGAAGAGACCCAGTACTTC CSASYGIEETQYF
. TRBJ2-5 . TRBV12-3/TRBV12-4 TGTGCCAGCAGTTTAGGACTTAAGGGATATGTGGAGACCCAGTACTTC CASSLGLKGYVETQYF
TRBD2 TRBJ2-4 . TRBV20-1 TGCAGTGCTCCATTAGCGGGAGGGCCCGACGCGGCCAAAAACATTCAGTACTTC CSAPLAGGPDAAKNIQYF
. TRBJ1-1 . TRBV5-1 TGCGCCAGCAGCTTTTCAGGGATGAACACTGAAGCTTTCTTT CASSFSGMNTEAFF
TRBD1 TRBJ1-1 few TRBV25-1 TGTGCCAGCAGGGAGACAGGGGGCAGGACTGAAGCTTTCTTT CASRETGGRTEAFF
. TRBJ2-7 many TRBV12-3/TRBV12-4 TGTGCCAGCAGTTTGAGTTTGAGCTACGAGCAGTACTTC CASSLSLSYEQYF
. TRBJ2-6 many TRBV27 TGTGCCAGCAGACTCTCAGGGGCTGGGGCCAACGTCCTGACTTTC CASRLSGAGANVLTF
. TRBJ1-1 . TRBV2 TGTGCCAGCAGTCAGGGGTTTCTGAACACTGAAGCTTTCTTT CASSQGFLNTEAFF
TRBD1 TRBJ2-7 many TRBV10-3 TGTGCCATCAGTCGCGCCGGACAGGGCACCTCCTACGAGCAGTACTTC CAISRAGQGTSYEQYF
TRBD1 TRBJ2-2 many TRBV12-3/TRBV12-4 TGTGCCAGCAGTCCCGGACAGGGGGCCCCCACCGGGGAGCTGTTTTTT CASSPGQGAPTGELFF
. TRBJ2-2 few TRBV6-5 TGTGCCAGCAGTTACTCAACCAGCGGCGGCACCGGGGAGCTGTTTTTT CASSYSTSGGTGELFF